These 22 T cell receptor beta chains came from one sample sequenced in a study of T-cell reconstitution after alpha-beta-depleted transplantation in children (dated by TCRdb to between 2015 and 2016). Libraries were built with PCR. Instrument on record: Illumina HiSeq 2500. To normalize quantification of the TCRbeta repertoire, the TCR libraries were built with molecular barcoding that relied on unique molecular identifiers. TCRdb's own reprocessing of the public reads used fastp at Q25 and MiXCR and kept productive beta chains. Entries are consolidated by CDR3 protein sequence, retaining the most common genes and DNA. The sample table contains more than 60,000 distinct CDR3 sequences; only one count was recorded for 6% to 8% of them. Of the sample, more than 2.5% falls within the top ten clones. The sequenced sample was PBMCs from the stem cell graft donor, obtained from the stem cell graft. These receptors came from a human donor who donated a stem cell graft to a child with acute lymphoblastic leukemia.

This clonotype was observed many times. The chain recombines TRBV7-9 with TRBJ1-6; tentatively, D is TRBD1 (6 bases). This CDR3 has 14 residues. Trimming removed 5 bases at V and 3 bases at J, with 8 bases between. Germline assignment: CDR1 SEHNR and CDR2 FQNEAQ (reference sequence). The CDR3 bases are TGTGCCAGCAGCCAGGACAGCTATAATTCACCCCTCCACTTT. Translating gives CASSQDSYNSPLHF.

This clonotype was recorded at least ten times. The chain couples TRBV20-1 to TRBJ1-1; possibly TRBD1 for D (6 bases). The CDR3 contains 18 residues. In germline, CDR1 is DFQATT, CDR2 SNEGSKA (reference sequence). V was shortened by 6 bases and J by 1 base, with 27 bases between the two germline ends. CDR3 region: CSARRDSAGAPENTEAFF. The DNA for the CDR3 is TGCAGTGCACGGAGGGATTCGGCAGGGGCCCCAGAGAACACTGAAGCTTTCTTT.

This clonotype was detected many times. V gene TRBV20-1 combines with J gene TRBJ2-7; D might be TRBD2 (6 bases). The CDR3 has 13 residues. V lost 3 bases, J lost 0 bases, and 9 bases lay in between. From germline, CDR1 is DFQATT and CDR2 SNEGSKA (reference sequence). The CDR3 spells CSASGTASYEQYF. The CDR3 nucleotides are TGCAGTGCTAGTGGGACTGCCTCCTACGAGCAGTACTTC.

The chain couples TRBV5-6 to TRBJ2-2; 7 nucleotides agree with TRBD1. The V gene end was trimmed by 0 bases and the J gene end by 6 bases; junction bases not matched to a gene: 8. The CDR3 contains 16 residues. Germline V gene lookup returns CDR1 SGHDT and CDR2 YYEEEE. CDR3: CASSLDRGRWAGELFF. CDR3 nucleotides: TGTGCCAGCAGCTTGGACAGGGGCCGATGGGCCGGGGAGCTGTTTTTT.

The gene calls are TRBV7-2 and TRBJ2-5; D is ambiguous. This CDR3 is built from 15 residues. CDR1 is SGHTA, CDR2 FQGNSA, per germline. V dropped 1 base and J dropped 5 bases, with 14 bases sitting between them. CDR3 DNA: TGTGCCAGCAGCTTAGACTCAGCCCGCATTGAGACCCAGTACTTC. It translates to CASSLDSARIETQYF.

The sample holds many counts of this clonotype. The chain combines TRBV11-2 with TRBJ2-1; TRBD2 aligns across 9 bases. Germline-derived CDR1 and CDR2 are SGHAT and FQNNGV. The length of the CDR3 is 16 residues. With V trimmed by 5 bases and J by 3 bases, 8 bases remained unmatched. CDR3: CASSHYSGSSYNEQFF. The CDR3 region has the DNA TGTGCCAGCAGCCACTATAGCGGGAGTAGCTACAATGAGCAGTTCTTC.

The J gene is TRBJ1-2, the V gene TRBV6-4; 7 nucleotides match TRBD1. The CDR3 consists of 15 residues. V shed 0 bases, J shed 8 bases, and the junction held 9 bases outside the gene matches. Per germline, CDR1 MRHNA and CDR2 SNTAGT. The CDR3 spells CASSDSVEGAQGYTF. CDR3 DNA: TGTGCCAGCAGTGACTCGGTTGAGGGGGCGCAAGGCTACACCTTC.

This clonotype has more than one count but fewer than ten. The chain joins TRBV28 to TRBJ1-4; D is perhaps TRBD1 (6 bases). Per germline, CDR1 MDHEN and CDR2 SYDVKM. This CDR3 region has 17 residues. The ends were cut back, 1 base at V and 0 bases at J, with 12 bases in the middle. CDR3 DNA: TGTGCCAGCAGTTTATCCCACCCAGGGGCAACTAATGAAAAACTGTTTTTT. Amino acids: CASSLSHPGATNEKLFF.

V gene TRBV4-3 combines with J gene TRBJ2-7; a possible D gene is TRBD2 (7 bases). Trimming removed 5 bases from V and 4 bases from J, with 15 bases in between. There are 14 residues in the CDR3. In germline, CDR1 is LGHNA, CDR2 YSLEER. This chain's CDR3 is CASSSSRGAYEQYF. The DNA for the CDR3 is TGCGCCAGCAGCTCATCCCGGGGGGCTTACGAGCAGTACTTC.

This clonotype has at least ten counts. In nucleotides, the CDR3 is TGTGCCACCAGCAGGAGGGATGAGCAGTTCTTC. Amino acids: CATSRRDEQFF. The chain combines TRBV15 with TRBJ2-1; possibly TRBD2 for D (5 bases). The CDR3 has 11 residues. The V gene's germline CDR1 is LNHNV and CDR2 YYDKDF (reference sequence). The germline V and J ends were trimmed by 3 bases and 8 bases, with 5 bases remaining between them.

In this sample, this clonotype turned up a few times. CDR3 sequence (DNA): TGCAGCGTTGAGTCGGGAGTACGTCGCCGCTACAATGAGCAGTTCTTC. As protein: CSVESGVRRRYNEQFF. V usage is TRBV29-1 and J usage is TRBJ2-1, with D tentatively TRBD2 (6 bases). Trimming shortened V by 3 bases and J by 3 bases, and 18 bases separated the two germline ends. Germline V gene data show CDR1 as SQVTM and CDR2 as ANQGSEA. There are 16 residues in the CDR3.

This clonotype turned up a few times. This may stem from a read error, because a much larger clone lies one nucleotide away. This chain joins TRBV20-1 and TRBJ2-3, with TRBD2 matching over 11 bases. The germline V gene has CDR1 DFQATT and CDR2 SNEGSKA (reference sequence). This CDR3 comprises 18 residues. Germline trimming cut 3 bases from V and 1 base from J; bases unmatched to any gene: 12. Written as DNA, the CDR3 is TGCAGTGCTAGTCGGACTAGCGGGTGGGCCGTCGGCACAGATACGCAGTATTTT. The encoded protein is CSASRTSGWAVGTDTQYF.

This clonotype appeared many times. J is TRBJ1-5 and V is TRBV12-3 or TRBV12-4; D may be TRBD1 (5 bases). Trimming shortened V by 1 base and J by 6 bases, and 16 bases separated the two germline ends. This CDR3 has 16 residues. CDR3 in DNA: TGTGCCAGCAGTTTAGGTCAGGGATATCCACCTCAGCCCCAGCATTTT. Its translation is CASSLGQGYPPQPQHF.

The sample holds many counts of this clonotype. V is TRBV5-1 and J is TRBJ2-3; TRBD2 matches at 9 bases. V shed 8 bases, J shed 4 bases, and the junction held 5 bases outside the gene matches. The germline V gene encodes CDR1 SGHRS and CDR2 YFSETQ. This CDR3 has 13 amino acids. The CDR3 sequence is CASSSGNSDTQYF. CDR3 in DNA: TGCGCCAGTTCTAGCGGGAACTCAGATACGCAGTATTTT.

DNA for the CDR3: TGTGCCAGCAGTCCGGAGGGGGCGCCGTGGGAGACCCAGTACTTC. This translates into CASSPEGAPWETQYF. The chain employs TRBV27 and TRBJ2-5; D perhaps matches TRBD1 (7 bases). Germline CDR1 reads MNHEY; CDR2 reads SMNVEV (reference sequence). The V end was cut by 5 bases, the J end by 5 bases, with 18 bases between. The CDR3 contains 15 residues.

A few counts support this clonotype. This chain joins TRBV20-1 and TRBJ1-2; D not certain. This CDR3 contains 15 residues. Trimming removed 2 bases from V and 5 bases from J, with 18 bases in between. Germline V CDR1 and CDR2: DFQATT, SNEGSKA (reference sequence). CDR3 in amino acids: CSARNGRVGGYGYTF. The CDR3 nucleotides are TGCAGTGCTAGAAATGGAAGGGTAGGAGGATATGGCTACACCTTC.

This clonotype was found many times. CDR3 DNA sequence: TGCAGTGCTAGAGCCCAAGAGACCCAGTACTTC. This translates into CSARAQETQYF. This chain joins TRBV20-1 and TRBJ2-5; D not certain. Germline CDR1 and CDR2: DFQATT and SNEGSKA (reference sequence). This CDR3 comprises 11 residues. V shed 1 base and J shed 1 base, with 1 base lying between them.

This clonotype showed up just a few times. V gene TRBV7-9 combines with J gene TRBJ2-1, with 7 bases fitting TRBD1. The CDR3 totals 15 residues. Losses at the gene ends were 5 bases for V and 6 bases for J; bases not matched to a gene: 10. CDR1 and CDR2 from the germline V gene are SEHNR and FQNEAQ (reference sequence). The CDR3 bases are TGTGCCAGCAGCCCGAAAGGTGACAGGGCCAATGAGCAGTTCTTC. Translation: CASSPKGDRANEQFF.

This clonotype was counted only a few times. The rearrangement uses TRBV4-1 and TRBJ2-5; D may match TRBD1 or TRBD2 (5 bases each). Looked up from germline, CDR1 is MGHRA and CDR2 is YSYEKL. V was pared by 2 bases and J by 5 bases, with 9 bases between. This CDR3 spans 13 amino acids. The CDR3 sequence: CASSQTEGETQYF. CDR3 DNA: TGCGCCAGCAGCCAAACCGAGGGGGAGACCCAGTACTTC.

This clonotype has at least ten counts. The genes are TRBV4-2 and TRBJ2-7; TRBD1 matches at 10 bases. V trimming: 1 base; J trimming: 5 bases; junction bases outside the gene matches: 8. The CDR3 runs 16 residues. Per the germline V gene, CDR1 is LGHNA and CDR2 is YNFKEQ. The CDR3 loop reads CASSQVRGTGDHEQYF. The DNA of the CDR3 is TGTGCCAGCAGCCAAGTCCGAGGGACAGGGGACCACGAGCAGTACTTC.

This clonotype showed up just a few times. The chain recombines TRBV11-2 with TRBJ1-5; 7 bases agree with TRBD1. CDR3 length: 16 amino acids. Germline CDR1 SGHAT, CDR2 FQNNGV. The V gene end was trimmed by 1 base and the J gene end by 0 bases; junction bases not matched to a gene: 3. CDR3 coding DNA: TGTGCCAGCAGCTTAGGGGGACAGTTTAGCAATCAGCCCCAGCATTTT. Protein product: CASSLGGQFSNQPQHF.

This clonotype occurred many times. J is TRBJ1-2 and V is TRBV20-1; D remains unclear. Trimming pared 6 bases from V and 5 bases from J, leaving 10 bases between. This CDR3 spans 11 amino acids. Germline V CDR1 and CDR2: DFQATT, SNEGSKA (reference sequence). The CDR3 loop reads CSALRDYGYTF. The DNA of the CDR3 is TGCAGTGCCTTGCGGGATTATGGCTACACCTTC.